This T cell receptor (beta chain) emerged from a study of radiotherapy plus CTLA-4 blockade in lung cancer. Across the study: Objective responses arose in about 18% of patients, and 25% to 40% experienced disease control.

Germline V gives CDR1 SGHNT, CDR2 YENEEA. The CDR3 runs 16 residues. V was pared by 5 bases and J by 6 bases, with 12 bases of the junction left unmatched. Patients with chemo-refractory metastatic non-small-cell lung cancer received focal radiation plus CTLA-4 blockade with ipilimumab. Profiled with immunoSEQ multiplex PCR; TCRdb holds only in-frame clones, not every one. This table has 65,000 to 90,000 clones, roughly 84% appearing once. The V call is TRBV11-3, the J call TRBJ2-2; 7 positions agree with TRBD2. Sequenced material: peripheral blood, taken from a patient treated with radiotherapy plus ipilimumab. This clonotype originated in a human donor with non-small cell lung cancer that progressed on radiotherapy plus ipilimumab. CDR3 sequence (DNA): TGTGCCAGCAGCAAAGCGGGAACTTTTGGGGCCGGGGAGCTGTTTTTT. Amino acid sequence: CASSKAGTFGAGELFF.